The clone carrying this TCR beta chain was found a few times. Its antigen remains unidentified. The PCR made use of 60 Vbeta and 13 Jbeta primers. Measured with immunoSEQ multiplex PCR; TCRdb has only the in-frame clones, and not every one. Altogether 180,000 or so clones are present, 80% being singletons, with the ten largest covering around 1.4%. The data belong to a study of cytomegalovirus exposure and HLA in healthy donors. The CDR3 is 13 residues long. V was shortened by 4 bases and J by 5 bases, with 12 bases between the two germline ends. Germline CDR1 is SGHNT and CDR2 is YYREEE (reference sequence). Study results and limitations: Cytomegalovirus status was reportedly diagnosed by the classifier with high sensitivity and specificity. Later, an analysis showed that TCR beta chains associated with HLA were more clonally expanded than others that were equally common.

The J gene is TRBJ1-1, the V gene TRBV5-4; D not certain. This TCR came from a girl aged 10 to 17 in good health and CMV-seropositive. The specimen sequenced was PBMCs. CDR3 loop: CASSSRGATEAFF. CDR3 DNA sequence: TGTGCCAGCAGCAGTCGGGGAGCTACTGAAGCTTTCTTT. Supplemented by reference TRBV5-4 and TRBJ1-1, the full variable domain reads ETGVTQSPTHLIKTRGQQVTLRCSSQSGHNTVSWYQQALGQGPQFIFQYYREEENGRGNFPPRFSGLQFPNYSSELNVNALELDDSALYLCASSSRGATEAFFGQGTRLTVV.